One and the same sample provided the 25 T cell receptor beta chains below, sequenced in a study of shared clonotypes between healthy human individuals. The method was immunoSEQ multiplex PCR; TCRdb's version includes in-frame clones alone and lacks a portion of them. The data show millions of clones, 93% seen once. As defined, naive CD8 cells were CD45RO-negative and positively selected for CCR7, with terminally differentiated effector memory CD45RA+ cells excluded. Sequencing used naive CD8+ T cells from PBMCs. The receptors stem from a man between 18 and 29 years old in good health. Some clones in this sample may be carry-over from other donors' samples.

This clone appeared once. The chain is built from TRBV9 and TRBJ2-7; no firm D call. This CDR3 contains 14 residues. The germline V and J ends were trimmed by 0 bases and 6 bases, with 13 bases remaining between them. Germline V gene lookup returns CDR1 SGDLS and CDR2 YYNGEE. The CDR3, as DNA: TGTGCCAGCAGCGTAGCTTCGGCAAGCCCCGAGCAGTACTTC. As protein: CASSVASASPEQYF.

The rearrangement links TRBV28 to TRBJ2-5; tentatively, D is TRBD1 or TRBD2 (6 bases each). Germline V gene lookup returns CDR1 MDHEN and CDR2 SYDVKM. Deletions cut 6 bases from V and 2 bases from J, with 22 bases between. The CDR3 sequence is 17 residues long. The CDR3, as DNA: TGTGCCAGCAGCCCCGAACCGCCCGGGGGCTCTCAAGAGACCCAGTACTTC. Encoded protein: CASSPEPPGGSQETQYF.

V usage is TRBV7-9 and J usage is TRBJ2-7; D remains unclear. Germline V gene data show CDR1 as SEHNR and CDR2 as FQNEAQ (reference sequence). V was shortened by 4 bases and J by 3 bases, with 10 bases between the two germline ends. CDR3 size: 13 residues. The CDR3 is CASSSSIRYEQYF. CDR3 sequence (DNA): TGTGCCAGCAGCTCCTCAATTCGCTACGAGCAGTACTTC.

The CDR3 is CSVETGVNGNTIYF. CDR3 coding DNA: TGCAGCGTTGAAACAGGGGTTAACGGAAACACCATATATTTT. This rearrangement joins TRBV29-1 to TRBJ1-3; 7 bases match TRBD1. There are 14 residues in the CDR3. The V gene end was trimmed by 2 bases and the J gene end by 4 bases; junction bases not matched to a gene: 5. CDR1 and CDR2 (germline): SQVTM, ANQGSEA.

This chain joins TRBV11-2 and TRBJ2-7; D gene unclear. Trimming removed 3 bases at V and 0 bases at J, with 9 bases between. CDR3 length: 14 residues. In germline, CDR1 is SGHAT, CDR2 FQNNGV. CDR3 in DNA: TGTGCCAGCAGCTTCGTACAGCGCTCCTACGAGCAGTACTTC. It yields the protein CASSFVQRSYEQYF.

V usage is TRBV28 and J usage is TRBJ2-7; D is uncertain. Looked up from germline, CDR1 is MDHEN and CDR2 is SYDVKM. V was clipped by 6 bases and J by 0 bases, with 15 bases between them. The length of the CDR3 is 15 residues. DNA of the CDR3: TGTGCCAGCAGGACGCAGGACGGAAACTCCTACGAGCAGTACTTC. Translating gives CASRTQDGNSYEQYF.

On this clone itself: Other nucleotide sequences from this sample produce the same CDR3. J is TRBJ2-1 and V is TRBV9, with 9 positions matching TRBD1. Germline trimming cut 5 bases from V and 7 bases from J; bases unmatched to any gene: 4. The CDR3 contains 13 residues. Germline V lookup: CDR1 SGDLS, CDR2 YYNGEE. The CDR3 bases are TGTGCCAGCAGTGGACAGGGGTGGAATGAGCAGTTCTTC. Residues: CASSGQGWNEQFF.

This sequence joins TRBV15 and TRBJ2-7; 10 bases agree with TRBD1. Germline V gene sequence: CDR1 LNHNV, CDR2 YYDKDF (reference sequence). With V trimmed by 5 bases and J by 7 bases, 8 bases remained unmatched. This CDR3 has 14 residues. CDR3 residues: CATSGDRGTREQYF. The CDR3 nucleotides read TGTGCCACCAGCGGGGACAGGGGCACGAGAGAGCAGTACTTC.

V gene TRBV19 combines with J gene TRBJ1-5, with TRBD1 identical over 7 bases. There are 13 residues in the CDR3. Germline CDR1 and CDR2: LNHDA and SQIVND (reference sequence). J gave up 4 bases and V 7 bases, and 4 bases lay outside the gene matches. CDR3 amino acids: CASNFRGNQPQHF. The CDR3 nucleotides read TGTGCCAGTAACTTCAGGGGGAATCAGCCCCAGCATTTT.

The V and J genes are TRBV27 and TRBJ2-2, with D unresolved. The CDR3 sequence is 15 residues long. The ends were cut back, 7 bases at V and 4 bases at J, with 16 bases in the middle. From germline, CDR1 is MNHEY and CDR2 SMNVEV (reference sequence). For the CDR3, the DNA is TGTGCCAGCACCTACTCCCTGGGCAGCACCGGGGAGCTGTTTTTT. Amino acid sequence: CASTYSLGSTGELFF.

The chain carries TRBV9 and TRBJ2-7; a possible D gene is TRBD1 (6 bases). CDR1 is SGDLS and CDR2 is YYNGEE in the germline V gene. V was cut by 0 bases and J by 2 bases, with 12 bases left in between. The CDR3 consists of 15 residues. In nucleotides, the CDR3 is TGTGCCAGCAGCGTAGGAACAGGGATCGCCTACGAGCAGTACTTC. Translated, it gives CASSVGTGIAYEQYF.

The chain links TRBV19 to TRBJ2-3, with D maybe TRBD2 (7 bases). V dropped 3 bases and J dropped 4 bases, with 14 bases sitting between them. CDR1 is LNHDA and CDR2 is SQIVND in the germline V gene (reference sequence). This CDR3 spans 15 amino acids. The CDR3 DNA reads as TGTGCCAGTAGTATGTCCGGGGGGCCCGCAGATACGCAGTATTTT. Amino acid sequence: CASSMSGGPADTQYF.

The CDR3 sequence is CASSRRDRGTTNEKLFF. The CDR3 DNA sequence: TGCGCCAGCAGCCGCCGGGACAGGGGAACAACTAATGAAAAACTGTTTTTT. The chain uses TRBV4-1 and TRBJ1-4, with 10 bases matching TRBD1. The length of the CDR3 is 17 residues. Germline CDR1 is MGHRA and CDR2 is YSYEKL. V dropped 4 bases and J dropped 0; count of bases not matched to a gene: 5.

This clone was counted a single time. CDR3 coding DNA: TGTGCCAGCAGCAAAACCCTCCCGGGGGATCAGCCCCAGCATTTT. Translated, it gives CASSKTLPGDQPQHF. The rearrangement uses TRBV21-1 and TRBJ1-5. TRBV21-1 is flagged as a pseudogene. This CDR3 has 15 amino acids.

This clone was seen only once. The chain couples TRBV7-8 to TRBJ2-1, with D perhaps matching TRBD1 (5 bases). V was trimmed by 5 bases and J by 0 bases, leaving 17 bases between them. The germline V gene encodes CDR1 SGHVS and CDR2 FQNEAQ. This CDR3 has 17 amino acids. This CDR3 is CASSPSQGGGSYNEQFF. CDR3 nucleotide sequence: TGTGCCAGCAGCCCAAGCCAGGGCGGCGGCTCCTACAATGAGCAGTTCTTC.

CDR3 protein: CASSERDYAADEQFF. The DNA for the CDR3 is TGTGCCAGCAGTGAAAGGGACTATGCCGCCGATGAGCAGTTCTTC. This chain links TRBV28 with TRBJ2-1; the match to TRBD2 covers 7 bases. Losses at the gene ends were 5 bases for V and 8 bases for J; bases not matched to a gene: 12. The CDR3 covers 15 residues. Germline values: CDR1 MDHEN, CDR2 SYDVKM.

CDR3 residues: CASSPGGSYTF. CDR3 DNA sequence: TGTGCCAGCAGCCCAGGTGGGAGCTACACCTTC. The V and J genes are TRBV7-9 and TRBJ1-2; D is unresolved. The CDR3 loop spans 11 amino acids. Germline assignment: CDR1 SEHNR and CDR2 FQNEAQ (reference sequence). V lost 5 bases to trimming and J lost 9 bases, with 10 bases between them. Complete variable domain (other parts from reference TRBV7-9 and TRBJ1-2): DTGVSQNPRHKITKRGQNVTFRCDPISEHNRLYWYRQTLGQGPEFLTYFQNEAQLEKSRLLSDRFSAERPKGSFSTLEIQRTEQGDSAMYLCASSPGGSYTFGSGTRLTVV.

V usage is TRBV11-2 and J usage is TRBJ1-2; 9 nucleotides line up with TRBD1. This CDR3 spans 15 amino acids. V trimming: 5 bases; J trimming: 2 bases; junction bases outside the gene matches: 6. CDR1 is SGHAT, CDR2 FQNNGV, per germline. The CDR3 loop reads CASSAGQGTNYGYTF. DNA for the CDR3: TGTGCCAGCAGCGCAGGACAGGGGACGAACTATGGCTACACCTTC.

The chain is built from TRBV15 and TRBJ2-7, with D possibly being TRBD1 (6 bases). CDR1 is LNHNV, CDR2 YYDKDF, per germline (reference sequence). The CDR3 covers 16 residues. V was shortened by 0 bases and J by 5 bases, with 17 bases between the two germline ends. CDR3 bases: TGTGCCACCAGCAGAGATCAGGGGTCACTTCCCCACGAGCAGTACTTC. It yields the protein CATSRDQGSLPHEQYF.

This rearrangement joins TRBV27 to TRBJ1-5; D gene unclear. From germline, CDR1 is MNHEY and CDR2 SMNVEV (reference sequence). The CDR3 totals 15 residues. Deletions cut 2 bases from V and 4 bases from J, with 12 bases between. CDR3 loop: CASSLGVSPNQPQHF. The CDR3 coding sequence is TGTGCCAGCAGTTTAGGGGTCAGCCCAAATCAGCCCCAGCATTTT.

The chain is built from TRBV27 and TRBJ2-5, with 9 bases identical to TRBD1. Germline V gene sequence: CDR1 MNHEY, CDR2 SMNVEV (reference sequence). The V segment lost 0 bases and the J segment 5 bases; nucleotides outside the gene matches: 13. This CDR3 has 18 residues. This CDR3 is CASSLSGTGTAVGETQYF. In DNA, the CDR3 is TGTGCCAGCAGTTTATCGGGGACAGGGACCGCGGTAGGGGAGACCCAGTACTTC.

Concerning this clone itself: Other DNA sequences in the sample encode the same CDR3. The chain carries TRBV6-5 and TRBJ1-2; D is undetermined. Trimming removed 0 bases from V and 3 bases from J, with 8 bases in between. The germline CDR1 and CDR2 sequences are MNHEY and SVGAGI. This CDR3 contains 14 residues. Here the CDR3 reads CASSYSEGDYGYTF. Written as DNA, the CDR3 is TGTGCCAGCAGTTACTCCGAGGGCGACTATGGCTACACCTTC.

The genes are TRBV4-1 and TRBJ1-5; D is undetermined. V was clipped by 5 bases and J by 0 bases, with 17 bases between them. The CDR3 length is 17 residues. The germline CDR1 and CDR2 sequences are MGHRA and YSYEKL. CDR3 DNA: TGCGCCAGCAGCTACCGGTTTATAGGCGATAGCAATCAGCCCCAGCATTTT. This encodes CASSYRFIGDSNQPQHF.

CDR3 coding DNA: TGTGCCAGCAGGACAGGGGTCCATGAGCAGTTCTTC. This encodes CASRTGVHEQFF. The chain carries TRBV2 and TRBJ2-1; 8 bases are shared with TRBD1. V lost 6 bases, J lost 8 bases, and 3 bases stayed unmatched. Germline-derived CDR1 and CDR2 are SNHLY and FYNNEI. CDR3 length equals 12 residues.

This chain connects TRBV19 to TRBJ2-5; TRBD1 matches 9 bases. The CDR3 is 14 amino acids. V was pared by 7 bases and J by 2 bases, with 5 bases of the junction left unmatched. The germline V gene encodes CDR1 LNHDA and CDR2 SQIVND (reference sequence). The CDR3: CASNTGGGQETQYF. CDR3 nucleotides: TGTGCCAGTAACACAGGGGGCGGTCAAGAGACCCAGTACTTC.